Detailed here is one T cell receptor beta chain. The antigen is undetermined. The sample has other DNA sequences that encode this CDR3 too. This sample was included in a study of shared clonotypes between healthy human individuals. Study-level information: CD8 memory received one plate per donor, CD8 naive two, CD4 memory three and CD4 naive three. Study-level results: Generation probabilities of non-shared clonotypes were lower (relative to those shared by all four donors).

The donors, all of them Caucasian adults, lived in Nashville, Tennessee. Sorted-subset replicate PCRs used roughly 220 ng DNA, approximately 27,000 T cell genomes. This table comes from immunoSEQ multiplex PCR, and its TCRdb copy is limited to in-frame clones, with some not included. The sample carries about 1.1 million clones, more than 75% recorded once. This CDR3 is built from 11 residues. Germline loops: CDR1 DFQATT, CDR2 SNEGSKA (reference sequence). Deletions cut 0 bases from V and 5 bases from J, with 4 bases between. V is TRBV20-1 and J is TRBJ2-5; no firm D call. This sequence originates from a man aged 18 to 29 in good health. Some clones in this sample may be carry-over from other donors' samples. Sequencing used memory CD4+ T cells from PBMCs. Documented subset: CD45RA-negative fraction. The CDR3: CSARDLETQYF. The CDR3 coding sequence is TGCAGTGCTAGAGATCTCGAGACCCAGTACTTC.